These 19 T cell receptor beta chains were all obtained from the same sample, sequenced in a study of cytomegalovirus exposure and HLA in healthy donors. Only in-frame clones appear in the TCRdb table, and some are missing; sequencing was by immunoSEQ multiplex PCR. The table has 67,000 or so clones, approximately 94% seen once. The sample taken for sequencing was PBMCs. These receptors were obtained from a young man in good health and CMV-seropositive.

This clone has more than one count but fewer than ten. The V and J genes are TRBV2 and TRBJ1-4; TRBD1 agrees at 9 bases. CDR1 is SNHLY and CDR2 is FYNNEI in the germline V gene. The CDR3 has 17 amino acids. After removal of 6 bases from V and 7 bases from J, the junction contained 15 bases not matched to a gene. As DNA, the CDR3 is TGTGCCAGCAGGGCCTGGGACAGGGAGGGTTTAATTGAAAAACTGTTTTTT. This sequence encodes CASRAWDREGLIEKLFF. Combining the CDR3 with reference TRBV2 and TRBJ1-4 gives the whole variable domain EPEVTQTPSHQVTQMGQEVILRCVPISNHLYFYWYRQILGQKVEFLVSFYNNEISEKSEIFDDQFSVERPDGSNFTLKIRSTKLEDSAMYFCASRAWDREGLIEKLFFGSGTQLSVL.

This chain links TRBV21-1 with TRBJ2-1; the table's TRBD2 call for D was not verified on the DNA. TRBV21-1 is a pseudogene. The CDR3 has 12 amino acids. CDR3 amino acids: CASGGWYNEQFF. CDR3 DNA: TGTGCCAGCGGGGGGTGGTACAATGAGCAGTTCTTC.

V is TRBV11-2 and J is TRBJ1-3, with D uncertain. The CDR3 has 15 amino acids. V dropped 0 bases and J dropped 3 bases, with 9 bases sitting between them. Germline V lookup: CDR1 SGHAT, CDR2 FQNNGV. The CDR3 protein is CASSLDPGYGNTIYF. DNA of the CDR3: TGTGCCAGCAGCTTAGATCCGGGGTATGGAAACACCATATATTTT.

The CDR3 region is CASSFWEVRDGYEQYF. The CDR3 DNA sequence: TGTGCCAGCAGCTTCTGGGAGGTCCGGGACGGCTACGAGCAGTACTTC. This rearrangement joins TRBV5-6 to TRBJ2-7; TRBD2 is a possible D gene (6 bases). With 2 bases removed from V and 3 bases from J, the gap between germline ends came to 18 bases. This CDR3 has 16 residues. The V gene's germline CDR1 is SGHDT and CDR2 YYEEEE. The full variable domain, completed using reference TRBV5-6 and TRBJ2-7, is DAGVTQSPTHLIKTRGQQVTLRCSPKSGHDTVSWYQQALGQGPQFIFQYYEEEERQRGNFPDRFSGHQFPNYSSELNVNALLLGDSALYLCASSFWEVRDGYEQYFGPGTRLTVT.

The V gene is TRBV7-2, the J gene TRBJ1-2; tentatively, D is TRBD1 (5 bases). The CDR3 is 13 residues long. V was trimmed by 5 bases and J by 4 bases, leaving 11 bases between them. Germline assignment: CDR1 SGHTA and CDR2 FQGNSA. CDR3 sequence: CASSIDRTYGYTF. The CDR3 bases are TGTGCCAGCAGCATCGACAGAACCTATGGCTACACCTTC.

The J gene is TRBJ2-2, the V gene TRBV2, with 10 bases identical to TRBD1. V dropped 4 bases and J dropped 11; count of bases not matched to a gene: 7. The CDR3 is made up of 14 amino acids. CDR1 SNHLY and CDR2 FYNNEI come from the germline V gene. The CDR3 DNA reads TGTGCCAGCAGTGCGGGACAGGGGACCAGAGAGCTGTTTTTT. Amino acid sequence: CASSAGQGTRELFF.

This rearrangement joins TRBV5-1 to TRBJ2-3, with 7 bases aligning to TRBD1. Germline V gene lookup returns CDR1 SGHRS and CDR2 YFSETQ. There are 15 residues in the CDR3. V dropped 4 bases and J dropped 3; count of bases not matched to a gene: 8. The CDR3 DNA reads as TGCGCCAGCAGCACTAGGACAGGTTATACAGATACGCAGTATTTT. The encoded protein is CASSTRTGYTDTQYF. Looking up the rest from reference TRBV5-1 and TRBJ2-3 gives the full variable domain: KAGVTQTPRYLIKTRGQQVTLSCSPISGHRSVSWYQQTPGQGLQFLFEYFSETQRNKGNFPGRFSGRQFSNSRSEMNVSTLELGDSALYLCASSTRTGYTDTQYFGPGTRLTVL.

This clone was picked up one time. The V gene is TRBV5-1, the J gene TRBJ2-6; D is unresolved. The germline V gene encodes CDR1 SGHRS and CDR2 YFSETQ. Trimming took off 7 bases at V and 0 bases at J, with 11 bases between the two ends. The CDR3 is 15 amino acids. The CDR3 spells CASSPRSSGANVLTF. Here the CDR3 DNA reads TGCGCCAGCTCACCGAGGAGCTCTGGGGCCAACGTCCTGACTTTC. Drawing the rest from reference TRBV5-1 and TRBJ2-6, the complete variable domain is KAGVTQTPRYLIKTRGQQVTLSCSPISGHRSVSWYQQTPGQGLQFLFEYFSETQRNKGNFPGRFSGRQFSNSRSEMNVSTLELGDSALYLCASSPRSSGANVLTFGAGSRLTVL.

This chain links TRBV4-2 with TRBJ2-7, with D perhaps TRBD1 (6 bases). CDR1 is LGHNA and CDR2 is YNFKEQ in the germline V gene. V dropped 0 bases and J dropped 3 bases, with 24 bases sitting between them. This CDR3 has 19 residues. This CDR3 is CASSQENFGAGVSNYEQYF. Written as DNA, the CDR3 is TGTGCCAGCAGCCAAGAAAACTTCGGGGCAGGGGTAAGCAACTACGAGCAGTACTTC.

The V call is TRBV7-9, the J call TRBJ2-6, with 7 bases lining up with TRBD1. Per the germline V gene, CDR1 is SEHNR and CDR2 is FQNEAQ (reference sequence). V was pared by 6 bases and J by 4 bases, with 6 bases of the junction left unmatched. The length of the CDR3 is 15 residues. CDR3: CASSSTGKGANVLTF. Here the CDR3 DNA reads TGTGCCAGCAGTTCGACAGGGAAAGGGGCCAACGTCCTGACTTTC. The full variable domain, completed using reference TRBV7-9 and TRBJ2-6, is DTGVSQNPRHKITKRGQNVTFRCDPISEHNRLYWYRQTLGQGPEFLTYFQNEAQLEKSRLLSDRFSAERPKGSFSTLEIQRTEQGDSAMYLCASSSTGKGANVLTFGAGSRLTVL.

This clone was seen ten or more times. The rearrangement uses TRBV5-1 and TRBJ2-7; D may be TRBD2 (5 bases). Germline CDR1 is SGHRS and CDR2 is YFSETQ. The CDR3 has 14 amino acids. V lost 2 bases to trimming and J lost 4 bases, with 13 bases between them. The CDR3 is CASSFREGDYEQYF. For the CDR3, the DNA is TGCGCCAGCAGCTTCCGGGAAGGAGATTACGAGCAGTACTTC.

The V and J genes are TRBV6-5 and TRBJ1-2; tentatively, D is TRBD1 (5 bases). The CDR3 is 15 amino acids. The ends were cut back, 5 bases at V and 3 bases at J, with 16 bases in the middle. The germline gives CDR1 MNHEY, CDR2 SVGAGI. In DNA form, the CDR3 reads TGTGCCAGCAGTCCATCCCCGGGGGACTACTATGGCTACACCTTC. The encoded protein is CASSPSPGDYYGYTF.

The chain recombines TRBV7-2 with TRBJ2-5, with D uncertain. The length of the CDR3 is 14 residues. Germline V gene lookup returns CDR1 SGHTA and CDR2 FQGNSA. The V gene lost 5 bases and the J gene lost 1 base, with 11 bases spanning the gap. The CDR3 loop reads CASSPRLSQETQYF. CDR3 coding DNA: TGTGCCAGCAGCCCCCGACTGTCCCAAGAGACCCAGTACTTC. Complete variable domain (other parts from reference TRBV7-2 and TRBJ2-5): GAGVSQSPSNKVTEKGKDVELRCDPISGHTALYWYRQSLGQGLEFLIYFQGNSAPDKSGLPSDRFSAERTGGSVSTLTIQRTQQEDSAVYLCASSPRLSQETQYFGPGTRLLVL.

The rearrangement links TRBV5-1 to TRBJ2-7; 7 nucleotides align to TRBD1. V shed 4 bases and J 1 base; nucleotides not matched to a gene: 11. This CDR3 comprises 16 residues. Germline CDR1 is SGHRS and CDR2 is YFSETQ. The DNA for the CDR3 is TGCGCCAGCAGCGTAGGGGGCGCATCGGCGTCCTACGAGCAGTACTTC. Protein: CASSVGGASASYEQYF. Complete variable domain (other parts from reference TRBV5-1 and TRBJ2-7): KAGVTQTPRYLIKTRGQQVTLSCSPISGHRSVSWYQQTPGQGLQFLFEYFSETQRNKGNFPGRFSGRQFSNSRSEMNVSTLELGDSALYLCASSVGGASASYEQYFGPGTRLTVT.

CDR3 coding DNA: TGTGCCTCCTGTCAGGGCCACAGGGGAGCGTCCATCTCCTACAATGAGCAGTTCTTC. Residues: CASCQGHRGASISYNEQFF. The chain has TRBV30 and TRBJ2-1; TRBD1 matches at 7 bases. CDR1 is GTSNPN, CDR2 SVGIG, per germline (reference sequence). This CDR3 contains 19 residues. V gave up 7 bases and J gave up 0 bases; unmatched junction bases: 21.

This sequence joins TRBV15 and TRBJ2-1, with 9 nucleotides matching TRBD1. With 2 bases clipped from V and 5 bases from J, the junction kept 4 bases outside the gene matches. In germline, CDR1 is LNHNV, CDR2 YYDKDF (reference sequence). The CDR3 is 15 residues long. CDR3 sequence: CATSRTGTGNNEQFF. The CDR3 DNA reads TGTGCCACCAGCAGAACCGGGACAGGGAACAATGAGCAGTTCTTC.

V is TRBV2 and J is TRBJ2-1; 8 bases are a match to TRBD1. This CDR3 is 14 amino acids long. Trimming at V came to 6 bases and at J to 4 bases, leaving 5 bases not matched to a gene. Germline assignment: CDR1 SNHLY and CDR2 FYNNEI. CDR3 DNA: TGTGCCAGCAGCGCGACAGGGGCTTACAATGAGCAGTTCTTC. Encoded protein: CASSATGAYNEQFF.

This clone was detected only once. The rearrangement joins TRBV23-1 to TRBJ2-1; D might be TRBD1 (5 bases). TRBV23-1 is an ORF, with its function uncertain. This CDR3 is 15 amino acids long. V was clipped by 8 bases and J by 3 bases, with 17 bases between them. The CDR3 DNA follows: TGCGCCAGCGGCGGTTTGGGGCGGCTCTACAATGAGCAGTTCTTC. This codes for CASGGLGRLYNEQFF.

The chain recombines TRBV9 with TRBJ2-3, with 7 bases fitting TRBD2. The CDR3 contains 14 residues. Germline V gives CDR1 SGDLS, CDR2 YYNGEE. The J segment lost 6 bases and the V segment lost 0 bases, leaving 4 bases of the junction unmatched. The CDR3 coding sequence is TGTGCCAGCAGCGTAGAGTGGGGGGGGGATACGCAGTATTTT. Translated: CASSVEWGGDTQYF.